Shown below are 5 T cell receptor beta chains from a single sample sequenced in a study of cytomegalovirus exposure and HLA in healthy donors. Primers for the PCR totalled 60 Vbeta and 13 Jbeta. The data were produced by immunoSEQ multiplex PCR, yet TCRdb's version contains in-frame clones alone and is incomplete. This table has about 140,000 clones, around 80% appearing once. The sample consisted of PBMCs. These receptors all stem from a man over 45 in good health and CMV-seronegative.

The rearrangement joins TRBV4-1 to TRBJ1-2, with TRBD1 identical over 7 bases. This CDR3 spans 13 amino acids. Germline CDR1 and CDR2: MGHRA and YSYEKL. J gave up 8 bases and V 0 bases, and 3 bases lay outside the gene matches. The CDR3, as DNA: TGCGCCAGCAGCCAAGAGGCAGGGGGGGGCTACACCTTC. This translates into CASSQEAGGGYTF.

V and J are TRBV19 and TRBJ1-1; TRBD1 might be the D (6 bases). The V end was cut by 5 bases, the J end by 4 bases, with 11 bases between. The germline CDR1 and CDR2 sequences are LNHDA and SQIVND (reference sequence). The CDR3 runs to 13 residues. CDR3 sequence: CASSHREGTEAFF. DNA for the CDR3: TGTGCCAGTAGTCACAGGGAGGGCACTGAAGCTTTCTTT.

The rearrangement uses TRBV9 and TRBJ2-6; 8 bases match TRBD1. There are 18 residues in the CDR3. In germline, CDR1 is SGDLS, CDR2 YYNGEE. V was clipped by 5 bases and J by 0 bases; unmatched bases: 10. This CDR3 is CASSQSTGAYSGANVLTF. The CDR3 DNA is TGTGCCAGCAGTCAATCGACAGGGGCTTACTCTGGGGCCAACGTCCTGACTTTC.

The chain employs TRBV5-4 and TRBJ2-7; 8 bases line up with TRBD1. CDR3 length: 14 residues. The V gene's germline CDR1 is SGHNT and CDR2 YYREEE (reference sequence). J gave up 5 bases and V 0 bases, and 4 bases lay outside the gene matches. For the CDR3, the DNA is TGTGCCAGCAGCTTGGCAGACAGGGGCCACGAGCAGTACTTC. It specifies CASSLADRGHEQYF.

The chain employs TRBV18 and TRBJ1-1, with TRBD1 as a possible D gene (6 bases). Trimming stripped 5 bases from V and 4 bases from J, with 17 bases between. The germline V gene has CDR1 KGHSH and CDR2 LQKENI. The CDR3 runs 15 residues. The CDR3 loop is CASSEGTPRGTEAFF. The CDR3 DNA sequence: TGTGCCAGCTCAGAGGGGACACCGAGGGGCACTGAAGCTTTCTTT.